The entry below gives a single T cell receptor (beta chain) sequence along with its context. No antigen is known for it. The record originates from a study of T-cell memory formation after mild COVID-19. Study information: Largely donor-specific TCR clusters were found.

Deletions cut 8 bases from V and 2 bases from J, with 11 bases between. The CDR3 loop spans 13 amino acids. Germline V lookup: CDR1 MDHEN, CDR2 SYDVKM. Whole-study findings and limits: A second wave expanding day 15 to 37 was CD4+-biased; contracting clones were balanced.

Libraries for TCRalpha and TCRbeta carried sample barcodes and unique molecular identifiers via 5'RACE. A single record per CDR3 protein comes from TCRdb applying MiXCR to the 5' RACE reads. The data show hundreds of thousands of distinct CDR3 sequences, 15% seen once. The V gene is TRBV28, the J gene TRBJ2-3; D may match TRBD1 or TRBD2 (6 bases each). The clonotype originates from a man aged 18 to 30 who had mild COVID-19 (a few samples of this study predate the infection). Cell type and time point are not known. Sequencing input: PBMCs or a T cell subset sorted from them (not recorded which). CDR3 bases: TGTGCCAGCGGGGGGCCACCCACAGATACGCAGTATTTT. Protein product: CASGGPPTDTQYF.